This TCR beta chain was profiled in a study of immune evolution from preneoplasia to lung adenocarcinoma. Points from the study as a whole: Top clone share appeared to fall from AAH through AIS, MIA, adenocarcinoma. Normal lung had highest clonality; later lesions appeared denser, more diverse.

CDR1 is SSHAT and CDR2 is FNYEAQ in the germline V gene (reference sequence). This CDR3 has 13 amino acids. Sequencing was performed with immunoSEQ multiplex PCR; in TCRdb, only in-frame clones are kept and a portion is missing. The table lists 15,000 or so clones, 85% to 90% of them singletons. About this clone itself: Its antigen is unidentified. At one end the junction does not follow the germline gene, possibly because of a read error.

After pathologic assessment, macro-dissection selected premalignant or tumor cells for extraction. V usage is TRBV7-7 and J usage is TRBJ2-1, with 7 bases identical to TRBD2. Source material: FFPE lung adenocarcinoma in situ tissue. This sequence originates from a donor at least 70 years old with lung adenocarcinoma. The CDR3 sequence: CASSLERGLGQFF. The CDR3 bases are TGTGCTAGCAGCTTAGAGCGGGGCCTTGGGCAGTTCTTC.